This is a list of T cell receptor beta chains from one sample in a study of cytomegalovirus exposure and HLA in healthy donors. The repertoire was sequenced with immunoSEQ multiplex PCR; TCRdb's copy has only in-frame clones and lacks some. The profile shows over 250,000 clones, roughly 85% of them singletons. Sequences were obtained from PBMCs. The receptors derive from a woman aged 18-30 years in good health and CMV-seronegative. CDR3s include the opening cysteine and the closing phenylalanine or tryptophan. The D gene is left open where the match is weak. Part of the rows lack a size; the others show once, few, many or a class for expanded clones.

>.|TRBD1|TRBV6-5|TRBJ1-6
TGTGCCAGCAGTTACCGGACAGGGAGCAATTCACCCCTCCACTTT
CASSYRTGSNSPLHF
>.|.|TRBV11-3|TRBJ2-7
TGTGCCAGCAGCTTCCCCCCAGTCTACGAGCAGTACTTC
CASSFPPVYEQYF
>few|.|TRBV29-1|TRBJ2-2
TGCAGCGCCTCAAGTCGGACCCCGGGGGAGGAGCTGTTTTTT
CSASSRTPGEELFF
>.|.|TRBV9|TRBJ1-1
TGTGCCAGCAGCGTAGGGCAGAGGGAGATTGAAGCTTTCTTT
CASSVGQREIEAFF
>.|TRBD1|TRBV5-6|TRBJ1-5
TGTGCCAGCAGCTCCCTTGGACAGGGGTCTTTTCAGCCCCAGCATTTT
CASSSLGQGSFQPQHF
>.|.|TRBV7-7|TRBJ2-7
TGTGCTAGCAGCCCCGGAGGGTCCGAGCAGTACTTC
CASSPGGSEQYF
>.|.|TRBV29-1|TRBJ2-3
TGCAGCGAGGACAGAGGCACAGATACGCAGTATTTT
CSEDRGTDTQYF
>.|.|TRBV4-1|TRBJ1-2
TGCGCCAGCAGACGCGTGGGGGGGAACTATGGCTACACCTTC
CASRRVGGNYGYTF
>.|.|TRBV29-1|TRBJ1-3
TGCAGCGTTGCCGGGGGGCCCGGAAACACCATATATTTT
CSVAGGPGNTIYF
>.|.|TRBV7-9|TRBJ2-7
TGTGCCAGCAGCCTAAACAGACCGTCCTACGAGCAGTACTTC
CASSLNRPSYEQYF
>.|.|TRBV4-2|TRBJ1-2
TGTGCCAGCAGCCAAGATGAGGGCAACTATGGCTACACCTTC
CASSQDEGNYGYTF
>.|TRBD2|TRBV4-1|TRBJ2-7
TGCGCCAGCAGCCAAGATCCAGCGGGAGGCTACGAGCAGTACTTC
CASSQDPAGGYEQYF
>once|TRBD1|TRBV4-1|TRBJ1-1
TGCGCCAGCGCACAGGGGATCCTCCGGGGTGACACTGAAGCTTTCTTT
CASAQGILRGDTEAFF
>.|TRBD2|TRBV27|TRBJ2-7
TGTGCCAGCGCCCTATTAGGGACTAGCGTCGGCGAGCAGTACTTC
CASALLGTSVGEQYF
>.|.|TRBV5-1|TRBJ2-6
TGCGCCAGCAGCGGCCGTGCGCGACAGGCCTCCCCTTCTGGGGCCAACGTCCTGACTTTC
CASSGRARQASPSGANVLTF
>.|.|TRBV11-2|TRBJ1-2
TGTGCCAGCAGCTTGGGGAGAGAGGGCGTCTATGGCTACACCTTC
CASSLGREGVYGYTF
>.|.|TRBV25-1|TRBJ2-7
TGTGCCAGCAAGGCGAGGAGGGGGCCCTACGAGCAGTACTTC
CASKARRGPYEQYF
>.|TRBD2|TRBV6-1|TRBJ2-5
TGTGCCAGCAGTGGGACTAGCGGAGCCGGCGAGACCCAGTACTTC
CASSGTSGAGETQYF
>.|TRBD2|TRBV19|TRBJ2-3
TGTGCCAGTAGTACACTAGCGGGTACAGATACGCAGTATTTT
CASSTLAGTDTQYF